Described below is a single T cell receptor (beta chain) sequence and its context. The antigen is undetermined. These data originate in a study of graft-versus-host responses after intestinal transplantation. About the research overall: Isolated intestinal, liver-intestinal, or multivisceral transplants had been given to the recipients.

General observations from the study: Early after transplant, HvG clones declined as circulating GvH clones peaked.

V was cut by 5 bases and J by 2 bases, with 13 bases left in between. This CDR3 region has 14 residues. The germline CDR1 and CDR2 sequences are MDHEN and SYDVKM. The repertoire was sequenced with immunoSEQ multiplex PCR; TCRdb's copy has only in-frame clones and lacks some. The data hold around 90,000 clones, with approximately 95% observed a single time. The receptor comes from a human donor who was the organ donor for an intestinal transplant. V usage is TRBV28 and J usage is TRBJ2-7; maybe TRBD2 (6 bases). The sample was unstimulated CD8+ T cells sorted from spleen or lymph node cells, taken before transplant. The chain's CDR3 is CASSLTGDPYEQYF. Here the CDR3 DNA reads TGTGCCAGCAGTCTGACGGGGGACCCCTACGAGCAGTACTTC. The full variable domain, with the rest looked up from reference TRBV28 and TRBJ2-7, is DVKVTQSSRYLVKRTGEKVFLECVQDMDHENMFWYRQDPGLGLRLIYFSYDVKMKEKGDIPEGYSVSREKKERFSLILESASTNQTSMYLCASSLTGDPYEQYFGPGTRLTVT.